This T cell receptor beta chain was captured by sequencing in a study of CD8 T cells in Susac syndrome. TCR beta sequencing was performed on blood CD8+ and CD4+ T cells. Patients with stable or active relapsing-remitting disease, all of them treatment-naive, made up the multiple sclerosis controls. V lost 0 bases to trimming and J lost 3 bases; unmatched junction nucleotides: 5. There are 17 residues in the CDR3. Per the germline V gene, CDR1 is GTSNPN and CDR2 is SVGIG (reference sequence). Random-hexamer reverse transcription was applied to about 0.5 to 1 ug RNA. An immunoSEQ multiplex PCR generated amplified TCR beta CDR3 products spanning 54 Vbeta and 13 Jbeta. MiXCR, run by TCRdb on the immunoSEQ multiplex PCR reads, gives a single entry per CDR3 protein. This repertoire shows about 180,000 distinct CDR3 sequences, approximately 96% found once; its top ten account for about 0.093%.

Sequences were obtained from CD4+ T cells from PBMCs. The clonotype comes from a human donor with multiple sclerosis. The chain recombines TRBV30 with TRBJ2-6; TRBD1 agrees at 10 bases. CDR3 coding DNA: TGTGCCTGGAGTGTTGACAGGGGGCCCGGTGGGGCCAACGTCCTGACTTTC. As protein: CAWSVDRGPGGANVLTF.